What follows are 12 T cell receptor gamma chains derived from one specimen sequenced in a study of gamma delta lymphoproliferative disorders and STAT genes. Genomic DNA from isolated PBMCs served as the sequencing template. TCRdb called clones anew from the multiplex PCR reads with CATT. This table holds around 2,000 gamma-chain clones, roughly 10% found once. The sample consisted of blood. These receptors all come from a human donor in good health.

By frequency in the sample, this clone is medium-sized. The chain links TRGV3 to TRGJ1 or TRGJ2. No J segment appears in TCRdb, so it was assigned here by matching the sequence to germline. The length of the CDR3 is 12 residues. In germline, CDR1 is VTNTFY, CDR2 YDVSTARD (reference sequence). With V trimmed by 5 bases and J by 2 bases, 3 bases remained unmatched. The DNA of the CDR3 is TGTGCCACCTGGGCATATTATTATAAGAAACTCTTT. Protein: CATWAYYYKKLF.

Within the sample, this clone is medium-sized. In DNA, the CDR3 is TGTGCCACCTGGGATGTGTGGTGGTTCAAGATATTT. As protein: CATWDVWWFKIF. The V gene is TRGV4, the J gene TRGJP1. Here the J gene was assigned by germline matching of the DNA, as TCRdb has none. V lost 2 bases to trimming and J lost 11 bases; unmatched junction nucleotides: 5. The CDR3 has 12 residues. The germline V gene encodes CDR1 EGSTGY and CDR2 YDSYTSSV.

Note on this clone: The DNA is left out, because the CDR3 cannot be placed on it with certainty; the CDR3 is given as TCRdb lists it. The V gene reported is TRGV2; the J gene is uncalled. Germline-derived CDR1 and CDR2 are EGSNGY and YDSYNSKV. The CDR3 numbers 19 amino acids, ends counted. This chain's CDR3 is CATWDVPIIRNSLAVEQHF.

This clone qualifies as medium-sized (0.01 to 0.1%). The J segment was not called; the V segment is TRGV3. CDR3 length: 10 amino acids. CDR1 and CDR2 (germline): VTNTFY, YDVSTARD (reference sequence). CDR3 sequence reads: CATWEDLKLF. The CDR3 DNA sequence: TGTGCCACCTGGGAGGACTTAAAACTCTTT.

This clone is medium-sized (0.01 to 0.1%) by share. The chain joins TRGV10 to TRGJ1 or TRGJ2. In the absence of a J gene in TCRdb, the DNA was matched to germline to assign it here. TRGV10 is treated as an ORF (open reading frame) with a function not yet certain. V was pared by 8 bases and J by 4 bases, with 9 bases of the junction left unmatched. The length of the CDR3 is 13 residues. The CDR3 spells CAAWDRGYYKKLF. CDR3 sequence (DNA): TGTGCTGCGTGGGATAGGGGATATTATAAGAAACTCTTT.

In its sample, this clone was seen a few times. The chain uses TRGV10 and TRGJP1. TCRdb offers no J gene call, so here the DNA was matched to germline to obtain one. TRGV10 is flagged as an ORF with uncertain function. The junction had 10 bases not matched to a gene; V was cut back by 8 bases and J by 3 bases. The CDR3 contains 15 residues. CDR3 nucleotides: TGTGCTGCGTGGGATTATGACCCCACTGGTTGGTTCAAGATATTT. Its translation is CAAWDYDPTGWFKIF.

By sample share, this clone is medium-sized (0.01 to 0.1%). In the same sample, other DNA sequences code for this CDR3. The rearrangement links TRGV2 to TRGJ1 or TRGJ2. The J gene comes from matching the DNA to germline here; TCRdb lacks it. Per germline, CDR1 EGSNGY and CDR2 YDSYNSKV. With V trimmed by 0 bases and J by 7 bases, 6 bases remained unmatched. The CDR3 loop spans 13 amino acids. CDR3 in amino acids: CATWDGPGYKKLF. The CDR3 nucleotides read TGTGCCACCTGGGACGGGCCGGGGTATAAGAAACTCTTT.

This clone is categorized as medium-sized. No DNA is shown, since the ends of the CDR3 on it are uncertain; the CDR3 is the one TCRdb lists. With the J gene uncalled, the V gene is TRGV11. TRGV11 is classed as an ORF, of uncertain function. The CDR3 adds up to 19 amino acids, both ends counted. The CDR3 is CTTVPAGLGYLGLYYKKLF.

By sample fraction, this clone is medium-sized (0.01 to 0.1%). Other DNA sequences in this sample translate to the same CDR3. CDR3 sequence: CATWDRPRYYKKLF. Here the CDR3 DNA reads TGTGCCACCTGGGACAGGCCGAGATATTATAAGAAACTCTTT. The chain employs TRGV3 and TRGJ1 or TRGJ2. The J gene, left out of TCRdb, was set here by checking the DNA against germline. Trimming at V came to 0 bases and at J to 4 bases, leaving 6 bases not matched to a gene. CDR3 length: 14 amino acids. Germline values: CDR1 VTNTFY, CDR2 YDVSTARD (reference sequence).

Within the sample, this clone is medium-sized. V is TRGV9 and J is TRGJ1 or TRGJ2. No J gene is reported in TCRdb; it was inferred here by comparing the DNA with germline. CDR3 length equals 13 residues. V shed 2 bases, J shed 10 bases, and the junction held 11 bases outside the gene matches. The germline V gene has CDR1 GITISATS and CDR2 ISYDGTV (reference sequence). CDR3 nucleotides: TGTGCCTTGTGGGAGGGCGCCGAATTAAAGAAACTCTTT. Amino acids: CALWEGAELKKLF.

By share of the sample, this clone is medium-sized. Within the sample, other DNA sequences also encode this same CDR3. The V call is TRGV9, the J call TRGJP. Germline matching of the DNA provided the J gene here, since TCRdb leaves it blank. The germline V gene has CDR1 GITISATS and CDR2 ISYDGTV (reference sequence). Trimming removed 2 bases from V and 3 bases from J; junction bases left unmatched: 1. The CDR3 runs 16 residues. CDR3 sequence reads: CALWEAQELGKKIKVF. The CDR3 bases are TGTGCCTTGTGGGAGGCGCAAGAGTTGGGCAAAAAAATCAAGGTATTT.

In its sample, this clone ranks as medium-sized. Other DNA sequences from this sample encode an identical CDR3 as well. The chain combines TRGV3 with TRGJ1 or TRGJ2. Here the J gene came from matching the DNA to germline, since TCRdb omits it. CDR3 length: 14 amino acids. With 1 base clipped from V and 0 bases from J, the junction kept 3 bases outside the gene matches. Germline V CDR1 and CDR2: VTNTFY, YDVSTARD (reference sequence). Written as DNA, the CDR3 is TGTGCCACCTGGGACAGACCGAATTATTATAAGAAACTCTTT. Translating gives CATWDRPNYYKKLF.